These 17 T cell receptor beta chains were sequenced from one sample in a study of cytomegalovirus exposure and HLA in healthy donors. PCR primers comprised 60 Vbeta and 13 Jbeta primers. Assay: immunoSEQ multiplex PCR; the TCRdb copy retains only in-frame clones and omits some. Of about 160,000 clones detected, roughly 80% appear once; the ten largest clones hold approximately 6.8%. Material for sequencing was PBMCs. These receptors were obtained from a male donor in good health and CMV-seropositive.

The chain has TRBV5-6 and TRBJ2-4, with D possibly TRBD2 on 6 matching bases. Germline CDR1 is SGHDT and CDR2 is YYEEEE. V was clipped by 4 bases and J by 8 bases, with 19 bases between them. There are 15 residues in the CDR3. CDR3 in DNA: TGTGCCAGCAGCGCTAGGACGGGCGGGATCCACATTCAGTACTTC. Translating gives CASSARTGGIHIQYF.

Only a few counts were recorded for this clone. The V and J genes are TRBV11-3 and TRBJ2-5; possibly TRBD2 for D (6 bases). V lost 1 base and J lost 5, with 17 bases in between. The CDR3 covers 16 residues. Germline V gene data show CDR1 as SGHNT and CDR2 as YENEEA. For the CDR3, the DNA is TGTGCCAGCAGCTTAGGGCAAGCGGGTTCCCTCGAGACCCAGTACTTC. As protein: CASSLGQAGSLETQYF. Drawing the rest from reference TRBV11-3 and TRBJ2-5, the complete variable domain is EAGVVQSPRYKIIEKKQPVAFWCNPISGHNTLYWYLQNLGQGPELLIRYENEEAVDDSQLPKDRFSAERLKGVDSTLKIQPAELGDSAVYLCASSLGQAGSLETQYFGPGTRLLVL.

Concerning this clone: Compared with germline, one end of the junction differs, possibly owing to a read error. The CDR3 loop is CASSLREGDEQYF. In nucleotides, the CDR3 is TGTGCTAGCAGCTTACGAGAGGGGGACGAGCAGTACTTC. The chain joins TRBV7-7 to TRBJ2-7; D perhaps matches TRBD1 (6 bases). There are 13 residues in the CDR3. The germline CDR1 and CDR2 sequences are SSHAT and FNYEAQ (reference sequence).

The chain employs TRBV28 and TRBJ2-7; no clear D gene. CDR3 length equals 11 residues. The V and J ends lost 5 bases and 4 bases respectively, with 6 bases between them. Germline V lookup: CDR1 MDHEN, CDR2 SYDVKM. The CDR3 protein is CASSPEYEQYF. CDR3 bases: TGTGCCAGCAGTCCTGAGTACGAGCAGTACTTC.

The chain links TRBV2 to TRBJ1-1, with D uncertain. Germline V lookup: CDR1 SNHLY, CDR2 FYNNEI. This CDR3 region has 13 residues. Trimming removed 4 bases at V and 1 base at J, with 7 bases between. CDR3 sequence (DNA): TGTGCCAGCAGTGGACACACGAACACTGAAGCTTTCTTT. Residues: CASSGHTNTEAFF.

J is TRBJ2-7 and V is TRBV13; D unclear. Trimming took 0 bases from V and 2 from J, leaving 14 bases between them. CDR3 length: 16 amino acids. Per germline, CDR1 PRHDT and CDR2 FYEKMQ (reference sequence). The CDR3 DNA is TGTGCCAGCAGCTTAGGCTGGTCGAACAGCACCTACGAGCAGTACTTC. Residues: CASSLGWSNSTYEQYF.

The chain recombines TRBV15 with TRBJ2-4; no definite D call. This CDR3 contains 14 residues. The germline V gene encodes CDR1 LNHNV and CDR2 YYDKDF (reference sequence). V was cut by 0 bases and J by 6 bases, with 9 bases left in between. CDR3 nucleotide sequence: TGTGCCACCAGCAGAGAAAACAGAATAAACATTCAGTACTTC. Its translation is CATSRENRINIQYF.

CDR3 coding DNA: TGTGCCAGCAGCGTAGTCTTCACCGGGGAGCTGTTTTTT. This codes for CASSVVFTGELFF. This chain joins TRBV9 and TRBJ2-2; no reliable D call. Germline V gives CDR1 SGDLS, CDR2 YYNGEE. CDR3 size: 13 residues. The V gene lost 0 bases and the J gene lost 4 bases, with 4 bases spanning the gap. Variable domain in full (rest from reference TRBV9 and TRBJ2-2): DSGVTQTPKHLITATGQRVTLRCSPRSGDLSVYWYQQSLDQGLQFLIQYYNGEERAKGNILERFSAQQFPDLHSELNLSSLELGDSALYFCASSVVFTGELFFGEGSRLTVL.

The CDR3 DNA follows: TGTGCCGCCGGGTCTGAAGCTTTCTTT. Its protein product is CAAGSEAFF. The V and J genes are TRBV27 and TRBJ1-1, with D unresolved. The germline V and J ends were trimmed by 11 bases and 6 bases, with 7 bases remaining between them. The CDR3 loop spans 9 amino acids. Germline CDR1 is MNHEY and CDR2 is SMNVEV (reference sequence).

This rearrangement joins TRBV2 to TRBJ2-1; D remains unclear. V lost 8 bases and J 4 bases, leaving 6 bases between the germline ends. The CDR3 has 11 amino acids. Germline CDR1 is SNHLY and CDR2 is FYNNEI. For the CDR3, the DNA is TGTGCCAGCTCCAGGTACAATGAGCAGTTCTTC. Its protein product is CASSRYNEQFF.

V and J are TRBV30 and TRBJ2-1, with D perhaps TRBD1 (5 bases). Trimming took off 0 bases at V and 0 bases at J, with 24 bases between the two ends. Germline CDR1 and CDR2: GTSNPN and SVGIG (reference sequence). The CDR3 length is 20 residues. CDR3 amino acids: CAWSVRGRRGSSLSYNEQFF. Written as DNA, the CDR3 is TGTGCCTGGAGTGTAAGAGGACGAAGGGGCTCGTCCCTCTCCTACAATGAGCAGTTCTTC.

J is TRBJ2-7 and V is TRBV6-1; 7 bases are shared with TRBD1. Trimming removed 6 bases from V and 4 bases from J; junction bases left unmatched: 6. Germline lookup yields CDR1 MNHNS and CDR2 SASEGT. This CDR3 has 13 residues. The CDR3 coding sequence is TGTGCCAGCAGCGTACAGGGGTGGTACGAGCAGTACTTC. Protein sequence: CASSVQGWYEQYF.

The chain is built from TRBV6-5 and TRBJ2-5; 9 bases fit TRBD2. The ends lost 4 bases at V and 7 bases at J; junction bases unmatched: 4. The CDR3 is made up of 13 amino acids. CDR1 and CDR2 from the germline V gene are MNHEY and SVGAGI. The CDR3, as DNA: TGTGCCAGCAGTTTAGCGGGAGATGGGACCCAGTACTTC. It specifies CASSLAGDGTQYF.

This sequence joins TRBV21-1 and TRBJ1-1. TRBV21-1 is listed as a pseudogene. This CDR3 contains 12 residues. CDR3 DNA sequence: TGTGCCAGCAGTTCGGTGAACACTGAAGCTTTCTTT. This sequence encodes CASSSVNTEAFF.

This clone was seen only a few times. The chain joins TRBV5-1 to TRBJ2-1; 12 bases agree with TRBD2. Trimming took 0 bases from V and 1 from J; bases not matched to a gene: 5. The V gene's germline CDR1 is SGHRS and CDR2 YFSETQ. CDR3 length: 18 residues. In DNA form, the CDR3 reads TGCGCCAGCAGCTTGGGACTAGCGGGAGATGGTTCCTACAATGAGCAGTTCTTC. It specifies CASSLGLAGDGSYNEQFF. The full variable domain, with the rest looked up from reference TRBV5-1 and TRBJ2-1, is KAGVTQTPRYLIKTRGQQVTLSCSPISGHRSVSWYQQTPGQGLQFLFEYFSETQRNKGNFPGRFSGRQFSNSRSEMNVSTLELGDSALYLCASSLGLAGDGSYNEQFFGPGTRLTVL.

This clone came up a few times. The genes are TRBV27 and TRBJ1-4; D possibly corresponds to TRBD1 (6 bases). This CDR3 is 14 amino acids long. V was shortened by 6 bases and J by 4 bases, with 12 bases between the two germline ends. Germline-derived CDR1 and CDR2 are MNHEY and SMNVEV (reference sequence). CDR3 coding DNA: TGTGCCAGCAGCTCCGGGACATATAATGAAAAACTGTTTTTT. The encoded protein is CASSSGTYNEKLFF.

CDR3 residues: CASSGERGLAKNIQYF. CDR3 bases: TGTGCCAGCAGCGGAGAGAGAGGGTTAGCCAAAAACATTCAGTACTTC. This rearrangement joins TRBV7-8 to TRBJ2-4; D perhaps matches TRBD2 (5 bases). CDR1 is SGHVS, CDR2 FQNEAQ, per germline. This CDR3 spans 16 amino acids. V gave up 5 bases and J gave up 0 bases, with 14 bases separating them.